The T cell receptor beta chain under discussion was sequenced for a study of blood T cell repertoires in COVID-19. In the study overall: PBMCs, B-cell-depleted T cells, or T cells were the source of the cDNA or gDNA that made up the material.

Each participant's cohort was designated according to participant-reported clinical history. In Cohort 3, a recovered donor had either two negative PCRs, clearance, or symptom resolution. The CDR3 sequence is 11 residues long. Germline-derived CDR1 and CDR2 are SNHLY and FYNNEI. The V gene end was trimmed by 1 base and the J gene end by 14 bases; junction bases not matched to a gene: 4. As processed by the authors: Reference gene primer amplification gave nucleated cell count estimates. Profiling relied on immunoSEQ multiplex PCR, and the TCRdb table lists in-frame clones only, not all of them. V, J and clone size reflect that table, while D and trimming were determined from the DNA. Here the sample spans 150,000 to 200,000 clones, 70% to 90% being singletons.

The sequence was collected from a woman between 50 and 59 years old who had recovered from COVID-19. Sequenced sample: PBMCs or T cells enriched from blood (not recorded which). The rearrangement links TRBV2 to TRBJ1-2, with 7 bases that match TRBD1. The CDR3 is CASSEGRGDTF. CDR3 DNA: TGTGCCAGCAGTGAAGGCAGGGGGGATACCTTC.